This T cell receptor beta chain was profiled in a study of patients and donors after allogeneic stem cell transplantation. Per the germline V gene, CDR1 is MNHNS and CDR2 is SASEGT. V gave up 6 bases and J gave up 3 bases, with 11 bases separating them. The CDR3 spans 13 residues. TCRdb independently ran MiXCR on the RT-PCR reads; one entry per CDR3 protein. The sample contains about 960,000 distinct CDR3 sequences, under 20% of which appear only once. This clonotype has ten or more counts. J is TRBJ2-5 and V is TRBV6-1; D unclear. The sequence derives from a human donor who was either an allogeneic HSCT recipient or a stem cell or donor lymphocyte infusion donor (not recorded which). It is not recorded whose cells these are; they may come from a transplant donor. The sample consisted of blood, either unsorted or a sorted T cell fraction (not recorded which). The CDR3 loop is CASSPVGEETQYF. The CDR3 DNA is TGTGCCAGCAGCCCCGTGGGCGAAGAGACCCAGTACTTC.